The TCR beta chain under discussion was sequenced for a study of patients and donors after allogeneic stem cell transplantation (TCRdb year 2020). Library preparation was by RT-PCR. The sequencer was a NextSeq 550. TCRdb handled the public reads itself, with Q25 trimming in fastp and clone calling in MiXCR, and kept productive beta chains. Rows matching on CDR3 protein sequence are summarized as one entry with the most common DNA and genes. The sample contains 800,000 to 1,000,000 distinct CDR3 sequences, under 20% of them found a single time. The ten largest make up 5% to 7.5% of the sample. This clonotype has a count of ten or more. Its antigen is unknown. Per-nucleotide qualities are absent, and no much larger clonotype sits a single base away. The TCR was taken from a human donor who was either an allogeneic HSCT recipient or a stem cell or donor lymphocyte infusion donor (not recorded which). It is not recorded whose cells these are; they may come from a transplant donor. What was sequenced was blood, either unsorted or a sorted T cell fraction (not recorded which).

The DNA sequence is TGTGCCAGCAGCTTAGGTGTTGACGTCCGGGACTTGGAGCAGTACTTC. Its translation is CASSLGVDVRDLEQYF. The chain links TRBV7-9 with TRBJ2-7, and possibly TRBD2, on 6 matching bases. CDR1 and CDR2 were assigned from the germline V gene (reference sequence) as SEHNR and FQNEAQ. The CDR3 holds 16 amino acids from the cysteine to the phenylalanine. The only DNA kept is the CDR3, 48 bases in frame from the first base. V is clipped by 1 base and J by 7 bases, and the sequence between their germline boundaries is 20 bases long.